The 12 T cell receptor beta chains below come from one sample, sequenced in a study of neurological immune-mediated disorders. TCRdb passed the 5' RACE reads through MiXCR, listing each CDR3 protein once. The sample carries about 87,000 distinct CDR3 sequences, under 4.5% recorded once. Sequenced sample: PBMCs. Receptor source: a woman in her 50s with multiple sclerosis.

This clonotype was recorded at least ten times. The V call is TRBV20-1, the J call TRBJ1-6, with 7 bases fitting TRBD1. The germline V gene encodes CDR1 DFQATT and CDR2 SNEGSKA (reference sequence). V lost 5 bases and J lost 7; bases outside the gene matches: 8. The CDR3 consists of 14 residues. Here the CDR3 DNA reads TGCAGTGCTGTGGATCAAGGGGGCAATTCACCCCTCCACTTT. This sequence encodes CSAVDQGGNSPLHF.

This clonotype has a count of ten or more. The chain carries TRBV20-1 and TRBJ1-6, with a tentative D call TRBD1 (5 bases). This CDR3 is built from 15 residues. The germline gives CDR1 DFQATT, CDR2 SNEGSKA (reference sequence). Between the trimmed V and J ends, which lost 6 bases and 6 bases, there was a span of 18 bases. This CDR3 is CSATLSGDFNSPLHF. The DNA of the CDR3 is TGCAGTGCCACACTAAGTGGGGACTTTAATTCACCCCTCCACTTT.

This clonotype was picked up many times. The chain joins TRBV10-3 to TRBJ2-3, with 10 bases that match TRBD2. The V gene end was trimmed by 5 bases and the J gene end by 1 base; junction bases not matched to a gene: 3. The germline gives CDR1 ENHRY, CDR2 SYGVKD. CDR3 length: 15 amino acids. This CDR3 reads CAISQTSGGTDTQYF. For the CDR3, the DNA is TGTGCCATCAGTCAAACTAGCGGGGGCACAGATACGCAGTATTTT.

This clonotype was seen ten or more times. The chain links TRBV7-9 to TRBJ2-5, with D possibly TRBD1 on 7 matching bases. Germline assignment: CDR1 SEHNR and CDR2 FQNEAQ (reference sequence). The CDR3 covers 17 residues. The germline V and J ends were trimmed by 5 bases and 4 bases, with 23 bases remaining between them. The CDR3 DNA is TGTGCCAGCAGCCAACTACCCGTGACAGGGAGGACAGAGACCCAGTACTTC. Protein sequence: CASSQLPVTGRTETQYF.

This clonotype was observed many times. CDR3 sequence (DNA): TGCAGTGCTAGGGCAGGGGCCCCGATCTACGAGCAGTACTTC. Its protein is CSARAGAPIYEQYF. This chain uses TRBV20-1 with TRBJ2-7; D is perhaps TRBD1 (6 bases). The CDR3 totals 14 residues. The germline V and J ends were trimmed by 3 bases and 3 bases, with 15 bases remaining between them. The germline gives CDR1 DFQATT, CDR2 SNEGSKA (reference sequence).

This clonotype was seen repeatedly, ten times or more. This chain joins TRBV20-1 and TRBJ2-7, with 8 nucleotides matching TRBD2. This CDR3 spans 14 amino acids. With V trimmed by 5 bases and J by 3 bases, 9 bases remained unmatched. The germline V gene encodes CDR1 DFQATT and CDR2 SNEGSKA (reference sequence). The CDR3 here is CSAPPAGDHYEQYF. The DNA of the CDR3 is TGCAGTGCTCCTCCAGCGGGGGATCACTACGAGCAGTACTTC.

This clonotype was observed many times. J is TRBJ1-2 and V is TRBV29-1, with 9 nucleotides matching TRBD1. After removal of 1 base from V and 3 bases from J, the junction contained 6 bases not matched to a gene. Germline-derived CDR1 and CDR2 are SQVTM and ANQGSEA. The CDR3 totals 15 residues. The CDR3 sequence: CSVEGGDREDYGYTF. CDR3 DNA: TGCAGCGTTGAAGGAGGGGACAGGGAGGACTATGGCTACACCTTC. Complete variable domain (other parts from reference TRBV29-1 and TRBJ1-2): SAVISQKPSRDICQRGTSLTIQCQVDSQVTMMFWYRQQPGQSLTLIATANQGSEATYESGFVIDKFPISRPNLTFSTLTVSNMSPEDSSIYLCSVEGGDREDYGYTFGSGTRLTVV.

This clonotype was observed a few times. Since a much larger clone is just one base distant, this may be a read error. The gene calls are TRBV12-3 or TRBV12-4 and TRBJ2-1; D not certain. The ends were cut back, 5 bases at V and 5 bases at J, with 13 bases in the middle. This CDR3 spans 14 amino acids. The CDR3 reads CASSLPKGNNEQFF. The CDR3 DNA reads TGTGCCAGCAGTCTCCCAAAGGGAAACAATGAGCAGTTCTTC.

The table lists this clonotype with many counts. The rearrangement uses TRBV20-1 and TRBJ1-3; D is possibly TRBD1 (5 bases). CDR3 size: 13 residues. V dropped 6 bases and J dropped 3 bases, with 12 bases sitting between them. Germline V gene lookup returns CDR1 DFQATT and CDR2 SNEGSKA (reference sequence). The CDR3 bases are TGCAGTGCAACGGGGCTTTTTGGAAACACCATATATTTT. This sequence encodes CSATGLFGNTIYF.

The table lists this clonotype with many counts. The chain has TRBV7-3 and TRBJ2-2; possibly TRBD2 for D (5 bases). V lost 5 bases and J lost 0, with 16 bases in between. CDR3 size: 17 residues. The V gene's germline CDR1 is SGHTA and CDR2 FQGTGA. This chain's CDR3 is CASSPEGGYPNTGELFF. CDR3 bases: TGTGCCAGCAGCCCAGAAGGAGGTTACCCGAACACCGGGGAGCTGTTTTTT.

This clonotype was observed at least ten times. The rearrangement joins TRBV24-1 to TRBJ2-1, with 8 bases identical to TRBD2. Germline trimming cut 3 bases from V and 6 bases from J; bases unmatched to any gene: 9. The germline V gene has CDR1 KGHDR and CDR2 SFDVKD. The CDR3 has 16 amino acids. CDR3 region: CATSDKTGGPSNEQFF. The CDR3 bases are TGTGCCACCAGTGATAAAACGGGGGGGCCTTCCAATGAGCAGTTCTTC.

This clonotype was seen many times. The chain has TRBV7-2 and TRBJ1-2; D uncertain. Germline values: CDR1 SGHTA, CDR2 FQGNSA. This CDR3 is 14 amino acids long. Trimming left V 5 bases short and J 4 bases short, with 14 bases between. CDR3 residues: CASSPDVMIYGYTF. In DNA, the CDR3 is TGTGCCAGCAGCCCGGACGTAATGATCTATGGCTACACCTTC. Together with reference TRBV7-2 and TRBJ1-2, the CDR3 gives the full variable domain: GAGVSQSPSNKVTEKGKDVELRCDPISGHTALYWYRQSLGQGLEFLIYFQGNSAPDKSGLPSDRFSAERTGGSVSTLTIQRTQQEDSAVYLCASSPDVMIYGYTFGSGTRLTVV.